Sequencing of this T cell receptor (beta chain) was carried out in a study of control samples from healthy donors and cancer patients. Clones were read by immunoSEQ multiplex PCR, and TCRdb kept only the in-frame ones, dropping some. The sample gives about 110,000 clones, approximately 90% of which show up once; 3.5% to 4.5% is in the top ten. This TCR came from a human donor in good health. The donor label of this sample is uncertain. The sequenced sample was blood.

CDR3 sequence reads: CASSLTGGFGYTF. As DNA, the CDR3 is TGTGCCAGCAGCCTTACAGGGGGCTTTGGCTACACCTTC. V is TRBV7-9 and J is TRBJ1-2; 9 nucleotides line up with TRBD1. The CDR3 is made up of 13 amino acids. The germline gives CDR1 SEHNR, CDR2 FQNEAQ (reference sequence). V lost 5 bases, J lost 7 bases, and 5 bases stayed unmatched.